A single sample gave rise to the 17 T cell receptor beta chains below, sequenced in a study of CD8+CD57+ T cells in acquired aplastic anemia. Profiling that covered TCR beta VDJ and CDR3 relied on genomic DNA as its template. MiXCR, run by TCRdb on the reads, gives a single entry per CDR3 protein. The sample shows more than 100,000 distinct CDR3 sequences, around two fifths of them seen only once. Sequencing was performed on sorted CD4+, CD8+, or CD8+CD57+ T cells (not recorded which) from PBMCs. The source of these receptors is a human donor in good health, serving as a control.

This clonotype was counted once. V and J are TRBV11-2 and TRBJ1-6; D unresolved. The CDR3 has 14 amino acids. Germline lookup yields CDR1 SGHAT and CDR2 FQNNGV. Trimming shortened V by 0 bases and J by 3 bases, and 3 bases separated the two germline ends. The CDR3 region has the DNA TGTGCCAGCAGCTTAGATTTCTATAATTCACCCCTCCACTTT. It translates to CASSLDFYNSPLHF.

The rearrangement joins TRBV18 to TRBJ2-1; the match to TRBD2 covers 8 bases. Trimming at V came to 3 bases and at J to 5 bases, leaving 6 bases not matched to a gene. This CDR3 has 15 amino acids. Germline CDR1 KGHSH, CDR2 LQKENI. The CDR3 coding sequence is TGTGCCAGCTCACCTATAGCGGGAACCAACAATGAGCAGTTCTTC. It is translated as CASSPIAGTNNEQFF.

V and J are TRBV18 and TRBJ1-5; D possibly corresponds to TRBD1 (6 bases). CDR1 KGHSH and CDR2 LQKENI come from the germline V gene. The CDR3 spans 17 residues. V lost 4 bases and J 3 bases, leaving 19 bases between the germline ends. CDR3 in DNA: TGTGCCAGCTCACGCGGACAGTCATATGGCTACAATCAGCCCCAGCATTTT. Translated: CASSRGQSYGYNQPQHF.

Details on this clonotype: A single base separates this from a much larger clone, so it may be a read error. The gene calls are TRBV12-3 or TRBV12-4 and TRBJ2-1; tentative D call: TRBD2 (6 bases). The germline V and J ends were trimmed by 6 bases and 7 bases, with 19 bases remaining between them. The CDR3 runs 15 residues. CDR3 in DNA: TGTGCCAGCAGCGGGACTGGCGGGGTCGGAAATGAGCAGTTCTTC. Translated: CASSGTGGVGNEQFF.

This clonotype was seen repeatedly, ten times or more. The CDR3 nucleotides are TGCCCGAGGGGGGGGAGGAGCACAGATACGCAGTATTTT. The encoded protein is CPRGGRSTDTQYF. The chain uses TRBV20-1 and TRBJ2-3, with D possibly being TRBD2 (7 bases). Germline V lookup: CDR1 DFQATT, CDR2 SNEGSKA (reference sequence). The CDR3 loop spans 13 amino acids.

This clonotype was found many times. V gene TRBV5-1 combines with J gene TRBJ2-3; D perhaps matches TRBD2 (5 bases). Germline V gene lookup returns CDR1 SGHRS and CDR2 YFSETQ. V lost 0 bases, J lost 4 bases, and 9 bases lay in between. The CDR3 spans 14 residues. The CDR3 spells CASSLAGVSDTQYF. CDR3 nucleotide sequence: TGCGCCAGCAGCTTGGCCGGGGTGTCAGATACGCAGTATTTT.

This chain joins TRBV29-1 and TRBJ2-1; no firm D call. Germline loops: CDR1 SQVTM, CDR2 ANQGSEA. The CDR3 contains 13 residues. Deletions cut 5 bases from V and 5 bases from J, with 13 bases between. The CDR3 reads CSVLRANNNEQFF. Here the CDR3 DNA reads TGCAGCGTTCTCCGGGCGAATAACAATGAGCAGTTCTTC.

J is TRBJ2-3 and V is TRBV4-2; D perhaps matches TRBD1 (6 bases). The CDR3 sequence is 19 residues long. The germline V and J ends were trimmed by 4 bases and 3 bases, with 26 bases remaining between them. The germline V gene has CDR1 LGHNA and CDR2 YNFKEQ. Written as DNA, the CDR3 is TGTGCCAGCAGCCCCGTCCCTTATACAGGGTGGATTTTTACAGATACGCAGTATTTT. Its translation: CASSPVPYTGWIFTDTQYF.

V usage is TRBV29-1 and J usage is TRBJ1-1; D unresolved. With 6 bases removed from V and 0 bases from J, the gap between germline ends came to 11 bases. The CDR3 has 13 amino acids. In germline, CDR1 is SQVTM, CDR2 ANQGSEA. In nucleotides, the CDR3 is TGCAGCGTGCCCGGTCTCATGAACACTGAAGCTTTCTTT. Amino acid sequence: CSVPGLMNTEAFF.

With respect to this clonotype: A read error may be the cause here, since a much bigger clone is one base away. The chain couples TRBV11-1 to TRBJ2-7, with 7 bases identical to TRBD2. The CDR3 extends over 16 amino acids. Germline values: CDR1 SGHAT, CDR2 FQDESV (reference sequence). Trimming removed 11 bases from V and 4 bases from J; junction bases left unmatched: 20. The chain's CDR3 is CASVLTGGRGTYEQYF. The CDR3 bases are TGTGCCTCTGTCCTAACCGGCGGGAGAGGCACTTACGAGCAGTACTTC.

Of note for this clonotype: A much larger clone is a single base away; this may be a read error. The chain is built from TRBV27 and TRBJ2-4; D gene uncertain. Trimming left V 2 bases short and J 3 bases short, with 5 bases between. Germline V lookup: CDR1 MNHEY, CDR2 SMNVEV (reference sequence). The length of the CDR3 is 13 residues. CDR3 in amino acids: CASSLPVKNIQYF. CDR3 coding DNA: TGTGCCAGCAGTTTACCGGTCAAAAACATTCAGTACTTC.

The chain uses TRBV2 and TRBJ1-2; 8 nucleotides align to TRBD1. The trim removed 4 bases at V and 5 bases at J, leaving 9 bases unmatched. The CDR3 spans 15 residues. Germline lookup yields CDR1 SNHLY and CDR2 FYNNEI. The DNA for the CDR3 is TGTGCCAGCAGTGGCCTCGCAGGGGGCGCATATGGCTACACCTTC. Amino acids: CASSGLAGGAYGYTF.

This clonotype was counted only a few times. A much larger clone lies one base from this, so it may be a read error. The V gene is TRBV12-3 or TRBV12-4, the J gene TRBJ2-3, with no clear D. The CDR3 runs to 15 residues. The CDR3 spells CASSLWGVVTDTRYF. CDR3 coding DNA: TGTGCCAGCAGTTTATGGGGTGTGGTCACAGATACGCGGTATTTT.

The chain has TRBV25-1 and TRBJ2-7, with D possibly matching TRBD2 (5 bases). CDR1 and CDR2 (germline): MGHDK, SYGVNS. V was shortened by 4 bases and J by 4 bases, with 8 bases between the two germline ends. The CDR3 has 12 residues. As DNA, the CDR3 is TGTGCCAGCAGTGGCGGGTTTTACGAGCAGTACTTC. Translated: CASSGGFYEQYF.

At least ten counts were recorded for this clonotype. CDR3 in DNA: TGTGCCAGCAGGGACGGGGGACGAGATACGCAGTATTTT. This gives the protein CASRDGGRDTQYF. This rearrangement joins TRBV12-3 or TRBV12-4 to TRBJ2-3, with D perhaps matching TRBD2 (6 bases). CDR3 length: 13 amino acids. The V and J ends lost 6 bases and 5 bases respectively, with 12 bases between them.

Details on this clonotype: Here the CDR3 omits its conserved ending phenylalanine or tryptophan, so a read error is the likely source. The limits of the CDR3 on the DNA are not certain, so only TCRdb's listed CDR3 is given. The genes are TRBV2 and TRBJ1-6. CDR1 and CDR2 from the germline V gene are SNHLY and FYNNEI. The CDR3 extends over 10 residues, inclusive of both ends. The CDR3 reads CASSVPTMVD.

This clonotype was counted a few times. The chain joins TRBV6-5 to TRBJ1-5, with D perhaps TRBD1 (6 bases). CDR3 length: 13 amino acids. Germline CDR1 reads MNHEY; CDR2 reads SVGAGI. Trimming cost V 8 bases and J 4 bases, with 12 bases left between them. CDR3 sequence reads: CASASTGNQPQHF. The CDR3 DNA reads TGTGCCAGCGCTTCTACAGGGAATCAGCCCCAGCATTTT.